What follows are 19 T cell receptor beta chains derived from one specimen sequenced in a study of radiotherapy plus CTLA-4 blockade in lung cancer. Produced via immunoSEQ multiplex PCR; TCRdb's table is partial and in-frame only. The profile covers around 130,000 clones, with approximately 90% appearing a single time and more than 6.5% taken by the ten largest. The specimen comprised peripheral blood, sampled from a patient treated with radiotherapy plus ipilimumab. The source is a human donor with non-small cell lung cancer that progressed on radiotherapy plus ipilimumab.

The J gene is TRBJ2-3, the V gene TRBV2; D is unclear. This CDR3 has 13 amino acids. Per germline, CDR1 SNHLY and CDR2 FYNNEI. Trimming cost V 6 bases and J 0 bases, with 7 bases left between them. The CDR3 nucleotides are TGTGCCAGCAGCGACTCTAGCACAGATACGCAGTATTTT. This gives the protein CASSDSSTDTQYF.

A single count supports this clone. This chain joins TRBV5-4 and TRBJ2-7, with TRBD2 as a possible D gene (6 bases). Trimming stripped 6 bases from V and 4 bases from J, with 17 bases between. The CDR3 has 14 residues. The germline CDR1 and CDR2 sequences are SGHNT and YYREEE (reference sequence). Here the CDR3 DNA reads TGTGCCAGCAAAAAACTGGGGGGAATGTACGAGCAGTACTTC. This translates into CASKKLGGMYEQYF.

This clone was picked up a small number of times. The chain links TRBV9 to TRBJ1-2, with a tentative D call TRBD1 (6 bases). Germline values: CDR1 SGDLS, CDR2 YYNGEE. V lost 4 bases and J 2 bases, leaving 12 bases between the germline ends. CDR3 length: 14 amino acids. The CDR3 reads CASSRGAGNYGYTF. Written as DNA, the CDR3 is TGTGCCAGCAGCCGGGGGGCAGGGAACTATGGCTACACCTTC. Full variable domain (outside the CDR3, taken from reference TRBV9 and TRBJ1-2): DSGVTQTPKHLITATGQRVTLRCSPRSGDLSVYWYQQSLDQGLQFLIQYYNGEERAKGNILERFSAQQFPDLHSELNLSSLELGDSALYFCASSRGAGNYGYTFGSGTRLTVV.

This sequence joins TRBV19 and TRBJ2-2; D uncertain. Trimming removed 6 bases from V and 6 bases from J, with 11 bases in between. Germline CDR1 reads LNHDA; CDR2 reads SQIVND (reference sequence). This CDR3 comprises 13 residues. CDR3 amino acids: CASSSFGAGELFF. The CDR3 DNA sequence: TGTGCCAGTAGCTCATTTGGGGCCGGGGAGCTGTTTTTT.

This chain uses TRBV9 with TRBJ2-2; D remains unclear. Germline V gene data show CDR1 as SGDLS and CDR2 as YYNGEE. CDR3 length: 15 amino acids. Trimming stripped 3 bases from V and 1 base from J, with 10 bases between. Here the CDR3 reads CASSALLGNTGELFF. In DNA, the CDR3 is TGTGCCAGCAGCGCACTCCTAGGGAACACCGGGGAGCTGTTTTTT.

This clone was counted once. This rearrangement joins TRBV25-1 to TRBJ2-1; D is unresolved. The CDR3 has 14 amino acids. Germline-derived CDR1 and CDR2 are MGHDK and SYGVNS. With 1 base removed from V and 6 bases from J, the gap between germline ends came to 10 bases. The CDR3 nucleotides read TGTGCCAGCAGTGAATCGGTTAGAGTCAATGAGCAGTTCTTC. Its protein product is CASSESVRVNEQFF.

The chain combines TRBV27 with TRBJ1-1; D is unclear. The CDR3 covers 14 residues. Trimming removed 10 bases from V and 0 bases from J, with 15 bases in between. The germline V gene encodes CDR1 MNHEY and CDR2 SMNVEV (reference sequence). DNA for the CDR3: TGTGCCACACGACTAAATTTGCTGAACACTGAAGCTTTCTTT. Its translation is CATRLNLLNTEAFF.

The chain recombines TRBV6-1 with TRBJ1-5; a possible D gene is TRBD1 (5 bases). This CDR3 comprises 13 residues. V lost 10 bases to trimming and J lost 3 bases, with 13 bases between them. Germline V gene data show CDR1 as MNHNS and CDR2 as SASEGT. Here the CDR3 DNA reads TGTGCCACCGACTGGGGCCCCAATCAGCCCCAGCATTTT. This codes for CATDWGPNQPQHF.

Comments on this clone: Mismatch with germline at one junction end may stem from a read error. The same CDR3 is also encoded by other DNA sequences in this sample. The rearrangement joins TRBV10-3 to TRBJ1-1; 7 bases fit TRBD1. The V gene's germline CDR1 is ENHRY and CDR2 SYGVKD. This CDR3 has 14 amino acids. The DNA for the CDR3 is TGTGCCATCACCCCCGAATTCGACAGGGTCGAAGCCTTCTTT. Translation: CAITPEFDRVEAFF.

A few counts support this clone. CDR3 coding DNA: TGTGCCAGTACTCCAAGCATAGGCCGTCAAGAGACCCAGTACTTC. It specifies CASTPSIGRQETQYF. The V and J genes are TRBV19 and TRBJ2-5; D unclear. V dropped 7 bases and J dropped 2 bases, with 17 bases sitting between them. The CDR3 sequence is 15 residues long. Germline CDR1 and CDR2: LNHDA and SQIVND (reference sequence).

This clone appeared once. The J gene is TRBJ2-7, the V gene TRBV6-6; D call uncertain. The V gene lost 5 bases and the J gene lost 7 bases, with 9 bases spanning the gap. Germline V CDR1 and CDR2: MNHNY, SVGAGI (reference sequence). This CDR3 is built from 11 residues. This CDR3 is CASSGIGEQYF. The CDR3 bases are TGTGCCAGCAGTGGGATTGGGGAGCAGTACTTC.

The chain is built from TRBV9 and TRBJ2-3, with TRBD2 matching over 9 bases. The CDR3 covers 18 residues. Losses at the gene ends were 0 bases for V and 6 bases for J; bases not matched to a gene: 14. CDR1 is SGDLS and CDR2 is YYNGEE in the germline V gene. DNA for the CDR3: TGTGCCAGCAGCGTAGCCCCGGGACTAGCAGCGAGTGGGGATACGCAGTATTTT. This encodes CASSVAPGLAASGDTQYF.

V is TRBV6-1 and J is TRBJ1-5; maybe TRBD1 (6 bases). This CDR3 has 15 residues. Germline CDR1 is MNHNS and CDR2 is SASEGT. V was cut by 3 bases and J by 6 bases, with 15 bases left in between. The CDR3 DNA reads TGTGCCAGCAGTGAGGCCGGGGGGGCAGGTCAGCCCCAGCATTTT. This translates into CASSEAGGAGQPQHF.

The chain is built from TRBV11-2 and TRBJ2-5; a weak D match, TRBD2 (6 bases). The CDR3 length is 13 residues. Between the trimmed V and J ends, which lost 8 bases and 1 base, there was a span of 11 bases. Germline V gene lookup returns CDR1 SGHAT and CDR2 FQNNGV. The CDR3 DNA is TGTGCCAGCGGATGGACTACCCAAGAGACCCAGTACTTC. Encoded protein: CASGWTTQETQYF.

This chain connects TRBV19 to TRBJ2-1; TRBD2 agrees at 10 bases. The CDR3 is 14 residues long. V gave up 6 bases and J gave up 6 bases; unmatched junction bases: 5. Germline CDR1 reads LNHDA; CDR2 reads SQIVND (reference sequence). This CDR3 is CASRDLAGVNEQFF. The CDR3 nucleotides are TGTGCCAGTAGGGATCTAGCGGGAGTCAATGAGCAGTTCTTC.

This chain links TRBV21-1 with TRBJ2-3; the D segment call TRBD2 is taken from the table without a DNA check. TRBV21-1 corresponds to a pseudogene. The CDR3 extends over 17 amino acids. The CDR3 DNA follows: TGTGCCAGCACCATTATACCAGGGACTCCTCGCAGGGATACGCAGTATTTT. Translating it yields CASTIIPGTPRRDTQYF.

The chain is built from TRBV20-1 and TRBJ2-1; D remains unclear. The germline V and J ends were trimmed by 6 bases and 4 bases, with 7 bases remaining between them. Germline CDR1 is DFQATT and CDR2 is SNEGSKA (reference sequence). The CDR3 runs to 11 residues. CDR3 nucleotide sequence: TGCAGTGCCGCCGATTACAATGAGCAGTTCTTC. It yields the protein CSAADYNEQFF.

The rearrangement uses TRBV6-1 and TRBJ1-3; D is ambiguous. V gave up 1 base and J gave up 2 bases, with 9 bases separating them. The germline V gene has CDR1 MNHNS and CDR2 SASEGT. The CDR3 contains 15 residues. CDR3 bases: TGTGCCAGCAGTGAAGGTCGGGGAACTGGAAACACCATATATTTT. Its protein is CASSEGRGTGNTIYF.

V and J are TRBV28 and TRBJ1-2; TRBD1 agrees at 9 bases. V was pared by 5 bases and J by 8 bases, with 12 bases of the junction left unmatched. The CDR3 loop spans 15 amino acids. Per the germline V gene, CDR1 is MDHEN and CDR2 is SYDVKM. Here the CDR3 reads CASSDDRGILEGYTF. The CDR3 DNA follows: TGTGCCAGCAGTGACGACAGGGGGATATTGGAGGGCTACACCTTC.